A selection of T cell receptor beta chains follows, all from one sample in a study of human T cells and chemical hapten exposure. From the RACE reads, TCRdb called clonotypes with MiXCR, one entry per CDR3 protein. The sample has some 65,000 distinct CDR3 sequences; around 6.1% are singletons. The sample was whole blood. The receptor set was obtained from a female donor in good health. Some clones in this sample may be carry-over from other donors' samples. CDR3s include the opening cysteine and the closing phenylalanine or tryptophan. A D gene is named only where the DNA matches it firmly. Clone size is shown for a subset of rows, as once, few, many or a class of expanded clone.

>TRBV30|TRBJ2-7|NA|few
TGTGCCTGGATGGGGGACTACGAGCAGTACTTC
CAWMGDYEQYF
>TRBV12-3/TRBV12-4|TRBJ1-1|TRBD1|few
TGTGCCAGCAGAGTGAGGACAGGGAATACTGAAGCTTTCTTT
CASRVRTGNTEAFF
>TRBV14|TRBJ2-2|NA|many
TGTGCCAGCAGCCAATATGGCTTACGGTGGTCCGGGGAGCTGTTTTTT
CASSQYGLRWSGELFF
>TRBV6-2/TRBV6-3|TRBJ1-1|TRBD1|many
TGTGCCAGCAGTGGACAGGGGGCCACTGAAGCTTTCTTT
CASSGQGATEAFF
>TRBV14|TRBJ1-6|NA|many
TGTGCCAGCAGCCAAGGAGATAATACTTCACCCCTCCACTTT
CASSQGDNTSPLHF
>TRBV20-1|TRBJ1-5|NA|many
TGCAGTGCTAGAGCTGTTAGCAATCAGCCCCAGCATTTT
CSARAVSNQPQHF
>TRBV29-1|TRBJ2-3|TRBD2|few
TGCAGCTTCAGCGGGAGTGCAGATACGCAGTATTTT
CSFSGSADTQYF
>TRBV10-2|TRBJ1-1|NA|many
TGCGCCAGTCAGGGGAGGATAAACACTGAAGCTTTCTTT
CASQGRINTEAFF
>TRBV5-1|TRBJ2-7|NA|many
TGCGCCAGCAGCCTAGGTGAGATAGACTATCTCGGGTACGAGCAGTACTTC
CASSLGEIDYLGYEQYF
>TRBV6-1|TRBJ1-1|NA|many
TGTGCCAGCAGGGTAATGATCGGAGAGGGCTGGGCTGAAGCTTTCTTT
CASRVMIGEGWAEAFF
>TRBV12-3/TRBV12-4|TRBJ1-4|NA|many
TGTGCCAGCAGCCGAAACGGCTGGGGGAATGAAAAACTGTTTTTT
CASSRNGWGNEKLFF
>TRBV7-3|TRBJ2-3|TRBD2|many
TGTGCCAGCAGCGGTAGCGGGGGGTCCACAGATACGCAGTATTTT
CASSGSGGSTDTQYF
>TRBV4-2|TRBJ2-7|NA|few
TGTGCCAGCAGCCAAGTCGCTGTTGCTGCTTACGAGCAGTACTTC
CASSQVAVAAYEQYF
>TRBV2|TRBJ1-3|NA|few
TGTGCCAGCAGCCAGGGTCTTGGAAACACCATATATTTT
CASSQGLGNTIYF
>TRBV12-3/TRBV12-4|TRBJ2-7|TRBD1|NA
TGTGCCAGCAGTCCGATCCGGGACAGGGGGAACGAGCAGTACTTC
CASSPIRDRGNEQYF
>TRBV6-2/TRBV6-3|TRBJ2-3|NA|many
TGTGCCAGCAGTACCCCCCCAGATACGCAGTATTTT
CASSTPPDTQYF
>TRBV14|TRBJ2-7|TRBD2|NA
TGTGCCAGCAGCCAAGAAGCGGGGAGCGAGCAGTACTTC
CASSQEAGSEQYF
>TRBV7-9|TRBJ2-1|TRBD1|many
TGTGCCAGCAGCTTAAGGCAGGGGGCGAGGGGCAATGAGCAGTTCTTC
CASSLRQGARGNEQFF
>TRBV12-3/TRBV12-4|TRBJ2-7|NA|NA
TGTGCCAGCAGTTACACCGGGACTGGAGACTACGAGCAGTACTTC
CASSYTGTGDYEQYF
>TRBV2|TRBJ1-4|NA|many
TGTGCCAGCCTCAGTCCTCCTCCGGGCGAAAAACTGTTTTTT
CASLSPPPGEKLFF
>TRBV12-3/TRBV12-4|TRBJ2-7|NA|few
TGTGCCAGCAGTTATCGGCCCTACGAGCAGTACTTC
CASSYRPYEQYF
>TRBV10-3|TRBJ1-3|TRBD1|NA
TGTGCCATCAGTGAACCGGGACAGTTAAGTTCTGGAAACACCATATATTTT
CAISEPGQLSSGNTIYF
>TRBV20-1|TRBJ2-2|TRBD1|many
TGCAGTGCTACCCGGGACAGTGTACCCTATAACACCGGGGAGCTGTTTTTT
CSATRDSVPYNTGELFF
>TRBV19|TRBJ2-3|TRBD1|few
TGTGCCAGTAGTAGGGGGACAGACCACGGAGATACGCAGTATTTT
CASSRGTDHGDTQYF
>TRBV11-2|TRBJ1-4|TRBD1|NA
TGTGCCAGCAGCTTCCTGACAGGGTCATCTGAAAAACTGTTTTTT
CASSFLTGSSEKLFF
>TRBV27|TRBJ2-3|NA|NA
TGTGCCAGCAGTTTATCGGGGGGACCAGCTAGCACAGATACGCAGTATTTT
CASSLSGGPASTDTQYF
>TRBV30|TRBJ1-2|NA|many
TGTGCCTGGAGTGTGGACGCGGTCTATGGCTACACCTTC
CAWSVDAVYGYTF
>TRBV24-1|TRBJ2-3|NA|NA
TGTGCCACCAGTGATCAAGGATTTACAGATACGCAGTATTTT
CATSDQGFTDTQYF
>TRBV4-1|TRBJ2-1|NA|many
TGCGCCAGCAGCCACCCGGGATTGGAGCAGTTCTTC
CASSHPGLEQFF
>TRBV7-7|TRBJ2-5|TRBD1|NA
TGTGCCAGCGGACCACAGGGGATGAAGACCCAGTACTTC
CASGPQGMKTQYF
>TRBV7-9|TRBJ1-2|NA|few
TGTGCCAGCAGCTTAATTTCAGGGTCTAACTATGGCTACACCTTC
CASSLISGSNYGYTF
>TRBV4-1|TRBJ2-1|NA|NA
TGCGCCTCTAACGGGGCAAACGATGAGCAGTTCTTC
CASNGANDEQFF
>TRBV7-2|TRBJ1-5|NA|many
TGTGCCAGCAGCTTAGCAGATCAGCCCCAGCATTTT
CASSLADQPQHF
>TRBV28|TRBJ2-7|NA|many
TGTGCCAGCAGTTTAGAGGGGGTCCTCTCCTACGAGCAGTACTTC
CASSLEGVLSYEQYF
>TRBV7-2|TRBJ2-3|TRBD2|few
TGTGCCAGCAGCTTGTCACTAGCGGGAGGATCGGATACGCAGTATTTT
CASSLSLAGGSDTQYF
>TRBV2|TRBJ2-7|TRBD1|many
TGTGCCAGCAGGACAGGGGACAACGAGCAGTACTTC
CASRTGDNEQYF
>TRBV6-6|TRBJ2-2|NA|many
TGTGCCAGCAGTTCACAGGGCGCGAACACCGGGGAGCTGTTTTTT
CASSSQGANTGELFF
>TRBV12-3/TRBV12-4|TRBJ2-2|NA|few
TGTGCCAGCAGTTATTCCGGCGGAACCGGGGAGCTGTTTTTT
CASSYSGGTGELFF
>TRBV28|TRBJ2-7|NA|NA
TGTGCCAGCAGTTTCAGGGACGAGCAGTACTTC
CASSFRDEQYF
>TRBV2|TRBJ2-1|NA|NA
TGTGCCAGCAGTGAACTGGACGGGGGTTACAATGAGCAGTTCTTC
CASSELDGGYNEQFF
>TRBV7-2|TRBJ1-1|NA|many
TGTGCCAGCAGCTTATCTGGACAGCCGAACACTGAAGCTTTCTTT
CASSLSGQPNTEAFF
>TRBV3-1|TRBJ2-1|NA|NA
TGTGCCAGCAGCCAAGAGGTCGGGGATTACGGGCATTCCTACAATGAGCAGTTCTTC
CASSQEVGDYGHSYNEQFF
>TRBV28|TRBJ1-3|NA|many
TGTGCCAGCACCGGGGACCGCCGAGGCACCATATATTTT
CASTGDRRGTIYF
>TRBV27|TRBJ1-5|TRBD1|many
TGTGCCAGCAGTGGACAGACAGGGGAGAATCAGCCCCAGCATTTT
CASSGQTGENQPQHF
>TRBV20-1|TRBJ1-5|TRBD1|few
TGCAGTGCTGTTCGACAGGGTCAGCCCCAGCATTTT
CSAVRQGQPQHF
>TRBV18|TRBJ1-1|NA|many
TGTGCCAGCTCCCCCAGACCCGAGGCCGATGGAACTGAAGCTTTCTTT
CASSPRPEADGTEAFF
>TRBV6-2/TRBV6-3|TRBJ1-6|NA|NA
TGTGCCAGCAGTTACTCCGAGGGGTACCCCCTCCACTTT
CASSYSEGYPLHF
>TRBV6-1|TRBJ2-7|NA|many
TGTGCCATCGGACTGGGACTTTACGAGCAGTACTTC
CAIGLGLYEQYF
>TRBV29-1|TRBJ2-3|TRBD2|few
TGCAGCGTTGAAGTAATAGCGGGAGAAATTTACACAGATACGCAGTATTTT
CSVEVIAGEIYTDTQYF
>TRBV7-2|TRBJ1-5|TRBD1|NA
TGTGCCAGCAGCTGGGACAGGGAACAGCCCCAGCATTTT
CASSWDREQPQHF
>TRBV28|TRBJ2-3|NA|few
TGTGCCAGCAGTTCTGTGGGAGTCTCGGGAGATACGCAGTATTTT
CASSSVGVSGDTQYF
>TRBV4-2|TRBJ2-7|NA|many
TGTGCCAGCAGCCAAGATTCGAGGGCCGCAGGCAGCGAGCAGTACTTC
CASSQDSRAAGSEQYF
>TRBV20-1|TRBJ1-6|NA|many
TGCAGTGCTAGACCCAATCCCGAGGGGAATCACTCACCCCTCCACTTT
CSARPNPEGNHSPLHF